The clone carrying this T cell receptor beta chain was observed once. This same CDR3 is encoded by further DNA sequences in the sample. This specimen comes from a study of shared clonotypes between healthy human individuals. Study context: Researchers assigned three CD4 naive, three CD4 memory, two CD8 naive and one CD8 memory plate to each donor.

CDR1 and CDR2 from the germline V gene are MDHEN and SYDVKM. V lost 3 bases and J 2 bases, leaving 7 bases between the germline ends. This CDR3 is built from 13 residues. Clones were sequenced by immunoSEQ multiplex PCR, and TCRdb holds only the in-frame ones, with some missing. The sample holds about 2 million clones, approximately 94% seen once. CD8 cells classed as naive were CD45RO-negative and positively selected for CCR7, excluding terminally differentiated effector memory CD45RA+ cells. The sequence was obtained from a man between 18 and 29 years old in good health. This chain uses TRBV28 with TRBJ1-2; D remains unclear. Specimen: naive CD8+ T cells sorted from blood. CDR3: CASSLGENYGYTF. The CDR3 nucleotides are TGTGCCAGCAGTTTGGGAGAGAACTATGGCTACACCTTC.